This TCR beta chain came from a study of early T cells in non-severe SARS-CoV-2 infection. Study-wide background: Unsorted whole-blood RNA was sequenced in bulk, leaving chains unpaired.

Each single cDNA molecule received a unique molecular identifier. TCRdb processed the 5' RACE reads anew with MiXCR; each CDR3 protein has one entry. The sample shows 70,000 to 85,000 distinct CDR3 sequences, about an eighth of them seen only once. Deletions cut 5 bases from V and 0 bases from J, with 7 bases between. Germline lookup yields CDR1 SEHNR and CDR2 FQNEAQ (reference sequence). This CDR3 has 13 residues. General study points: Anti-spike CD8 responses were favored in VDJdb matching, and private and CD4 specificities were missed.

This clonotype was counted many times. Its antigen is unidentified. This chain connects TRBV7-9 to TRBJ1-1; D gene unclear. The receptor comes from an adult who was a healthcare worker with PCR-confirmed SARS-CoV-2 infection or an uninfected control (not recorded which). Specimen: whole blood. The CDR3: CASSDGMNTEAFF. The CDR3 coding sequence is TGTGCCAGCAGCGACGGGATGAACACTGAAGCTTTCTTT. Full variable domain (remainder filled in from reference TRBV7-9 and TRBJ1-1): DTGVSQNPRHKITKRGQNVTFRCDPISEHNRLYWYRQTLGQGPEFLTYFQNEAQLEKSRLLSDRFSAERPKGSFSTLEIQRTEQGDSAMYLCASSDGMNTEAFFGQGTRLTVV.